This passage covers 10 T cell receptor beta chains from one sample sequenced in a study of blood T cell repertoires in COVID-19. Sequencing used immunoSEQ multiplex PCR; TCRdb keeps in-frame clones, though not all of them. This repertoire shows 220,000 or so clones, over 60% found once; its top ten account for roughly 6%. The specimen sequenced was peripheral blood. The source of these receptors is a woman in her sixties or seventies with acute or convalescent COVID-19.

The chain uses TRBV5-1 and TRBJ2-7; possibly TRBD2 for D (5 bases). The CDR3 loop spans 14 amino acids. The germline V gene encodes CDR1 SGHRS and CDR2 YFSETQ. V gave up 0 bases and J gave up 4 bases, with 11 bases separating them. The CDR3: CASSLVSGIYEQYF. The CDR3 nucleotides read TGCGCCAGCAGCTTGGTCTCGGGGATTTACGAGCAGTACTTC.

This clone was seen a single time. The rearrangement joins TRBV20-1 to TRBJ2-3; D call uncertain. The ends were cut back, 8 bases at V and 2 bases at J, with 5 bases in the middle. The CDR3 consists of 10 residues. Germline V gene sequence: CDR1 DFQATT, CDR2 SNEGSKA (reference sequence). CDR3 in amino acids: CSSYTDTQYF. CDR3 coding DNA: TGCAGTTCTTACACAGATACGCAGTATTTT.

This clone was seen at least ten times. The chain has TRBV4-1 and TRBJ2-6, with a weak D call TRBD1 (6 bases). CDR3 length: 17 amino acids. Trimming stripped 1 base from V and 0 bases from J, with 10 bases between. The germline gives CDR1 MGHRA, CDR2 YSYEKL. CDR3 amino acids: CASSQATGSSGANVLTF. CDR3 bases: TGCGCCAGCAGCCAAGCCACAGGGTCCTCTGGGGCCAACGTCCTGACTTTC.

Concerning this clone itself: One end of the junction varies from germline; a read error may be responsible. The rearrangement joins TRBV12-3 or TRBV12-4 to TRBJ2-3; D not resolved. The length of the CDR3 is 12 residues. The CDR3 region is CASSLAPDTQYF. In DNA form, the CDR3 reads TGTGCCAGCAGCTTAGCCCCGGATACGCAGTATTTT.

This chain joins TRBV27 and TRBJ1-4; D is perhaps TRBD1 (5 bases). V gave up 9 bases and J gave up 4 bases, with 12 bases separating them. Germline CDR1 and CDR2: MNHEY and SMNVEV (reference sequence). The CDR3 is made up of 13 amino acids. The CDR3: CASMTVHNEKLFF. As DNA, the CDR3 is TGTGCCAGTATGACAGTTCATAATGAAAAACTGTTTTTT. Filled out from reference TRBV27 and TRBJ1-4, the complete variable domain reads EAQVTQNPRYLITVTGKKLTVTCSQNMNHEYMSWYRQDPGLGLRQIYYSMNVEVTDKGDVPEGYKVSRKEKRNFPLILESPSPNQTSLYFCASMTVHNEKLFFGSGTQLSVL.

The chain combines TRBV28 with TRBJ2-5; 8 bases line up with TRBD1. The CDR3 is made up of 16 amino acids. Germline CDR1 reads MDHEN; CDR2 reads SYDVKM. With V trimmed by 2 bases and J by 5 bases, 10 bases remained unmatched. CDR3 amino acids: CASSLTGAGGLETQYF. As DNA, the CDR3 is TGTGCCAGCAGTTTAACCGGGGCAGGGGGCCTCGAGACCCAGTACTTC.

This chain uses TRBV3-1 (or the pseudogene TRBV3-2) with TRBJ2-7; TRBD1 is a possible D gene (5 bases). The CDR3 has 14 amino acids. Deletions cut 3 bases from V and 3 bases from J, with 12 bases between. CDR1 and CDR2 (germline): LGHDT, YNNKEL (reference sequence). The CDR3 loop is CASSHAQGDYEQYF. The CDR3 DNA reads TGTGCCAGCAGCCACGCCCAGGGTGACTACGAGCAGTACTTC.

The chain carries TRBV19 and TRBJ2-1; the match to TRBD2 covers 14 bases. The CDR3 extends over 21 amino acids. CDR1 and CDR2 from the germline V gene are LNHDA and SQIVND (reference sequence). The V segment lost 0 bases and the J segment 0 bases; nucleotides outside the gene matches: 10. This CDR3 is CASSIEIRLAGGVSSYNEQFF. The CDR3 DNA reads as TGTGCCAGTAGTATAGAGATACGACTAGCGGGGGGGGTTAGCTCCTACAATGAGCAGTTCTTC.

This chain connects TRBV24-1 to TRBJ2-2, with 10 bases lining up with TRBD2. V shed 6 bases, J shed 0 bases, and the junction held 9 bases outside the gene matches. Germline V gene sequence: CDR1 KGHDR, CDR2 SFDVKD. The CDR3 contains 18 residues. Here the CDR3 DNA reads TGTGCCACCAGTACCTCCGGGACTAGCGTAACGAACACCGGGGAGCTGTTTTTT. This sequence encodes CATSTSGTSVTNTGELFF.

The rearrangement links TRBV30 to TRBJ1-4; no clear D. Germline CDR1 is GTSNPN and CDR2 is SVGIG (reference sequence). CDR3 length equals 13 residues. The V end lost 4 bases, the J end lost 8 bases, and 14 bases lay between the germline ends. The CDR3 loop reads CAWMNELGEKLFF. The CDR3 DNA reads TGTGCCTGGATGAATGAACTAGGGGAAAAACTGTTTTTT.